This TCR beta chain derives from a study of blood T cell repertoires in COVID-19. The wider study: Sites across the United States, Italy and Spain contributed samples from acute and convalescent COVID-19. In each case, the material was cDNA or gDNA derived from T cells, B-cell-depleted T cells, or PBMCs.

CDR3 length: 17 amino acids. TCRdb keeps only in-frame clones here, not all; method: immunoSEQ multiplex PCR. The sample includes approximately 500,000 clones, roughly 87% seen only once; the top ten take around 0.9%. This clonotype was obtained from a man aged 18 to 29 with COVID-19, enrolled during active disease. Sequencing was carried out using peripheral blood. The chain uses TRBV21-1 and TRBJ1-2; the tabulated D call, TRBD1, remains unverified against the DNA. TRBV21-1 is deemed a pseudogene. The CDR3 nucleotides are TGTGCCAGCAGCACCGTACCCTTTCAGGGGGCGTGCTATGGCTACACCTTC. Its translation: CASSTVPFQGACYGYTF.